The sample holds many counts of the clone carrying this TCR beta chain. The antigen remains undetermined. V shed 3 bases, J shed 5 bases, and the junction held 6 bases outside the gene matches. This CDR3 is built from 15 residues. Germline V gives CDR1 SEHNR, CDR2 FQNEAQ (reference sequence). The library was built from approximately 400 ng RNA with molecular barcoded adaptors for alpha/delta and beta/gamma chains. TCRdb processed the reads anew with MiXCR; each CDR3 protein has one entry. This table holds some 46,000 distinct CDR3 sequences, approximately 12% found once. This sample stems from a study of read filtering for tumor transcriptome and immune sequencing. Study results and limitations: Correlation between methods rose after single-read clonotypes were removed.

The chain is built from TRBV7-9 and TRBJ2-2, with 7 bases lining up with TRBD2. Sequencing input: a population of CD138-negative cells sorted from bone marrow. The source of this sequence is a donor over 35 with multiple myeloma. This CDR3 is CASSFGTAGTGELFF. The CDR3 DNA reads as TGTGCCAGCAGCTTTGGAACAGCGGGAACCGGGGAGCTGTTTTTT.